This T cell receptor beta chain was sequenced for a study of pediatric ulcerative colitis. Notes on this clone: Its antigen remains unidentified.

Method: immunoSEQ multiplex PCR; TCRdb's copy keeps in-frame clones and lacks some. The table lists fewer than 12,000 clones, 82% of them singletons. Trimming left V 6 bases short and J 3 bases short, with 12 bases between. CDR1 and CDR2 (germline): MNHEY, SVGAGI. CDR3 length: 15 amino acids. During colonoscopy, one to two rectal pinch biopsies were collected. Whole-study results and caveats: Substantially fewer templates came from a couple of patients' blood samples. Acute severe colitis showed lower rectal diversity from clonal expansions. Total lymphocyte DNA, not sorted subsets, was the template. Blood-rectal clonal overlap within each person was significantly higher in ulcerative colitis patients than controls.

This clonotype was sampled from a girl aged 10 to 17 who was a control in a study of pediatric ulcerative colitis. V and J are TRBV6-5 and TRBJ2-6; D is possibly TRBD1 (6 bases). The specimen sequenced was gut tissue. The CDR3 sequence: CASSPVRGGANVLTF. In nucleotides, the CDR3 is TGTGCCAGCAGCCCGGTCAGGGGTGGGGCCAACGTCCTGACTTTC.